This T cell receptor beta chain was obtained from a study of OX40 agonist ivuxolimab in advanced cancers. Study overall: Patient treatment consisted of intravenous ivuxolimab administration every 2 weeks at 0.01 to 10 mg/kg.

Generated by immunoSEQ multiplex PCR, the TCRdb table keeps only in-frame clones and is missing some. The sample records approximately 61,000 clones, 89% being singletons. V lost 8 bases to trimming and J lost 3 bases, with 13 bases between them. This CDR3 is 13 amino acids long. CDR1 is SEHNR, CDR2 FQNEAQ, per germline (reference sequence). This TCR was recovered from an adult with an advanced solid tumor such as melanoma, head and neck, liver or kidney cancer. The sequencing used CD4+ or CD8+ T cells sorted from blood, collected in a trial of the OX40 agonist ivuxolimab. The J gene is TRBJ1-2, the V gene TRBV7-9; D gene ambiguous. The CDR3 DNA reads TGTGCCAGCGATCTGGACGGAGACTATGGCTACACCTTC. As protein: CASDLDGDYGYTF.